The 7 T cell receptor beta chains reported below all come from one sample, sequenced in a study of shared clonotypes between healthy human individuals. Profiled with immunoSEQ multiplex PCR; TCRdb holds only in-frame clones, not every one. Here the sample spans about 2.4 million clones, roughly 93% being singletons. Sequenced sample: naive CD4+ T cells from PBMCs. Subset defined: CD45RA+ positively selected. The source of these receptors is a man in his late teens or twenties in good health. Some clones in this sample may be carry-over from other donors' samples.

As concerns this clone: The same CDR3 arises from other DNA sequences in this sample as well. This chain joins TRBV28 and TRBJ1-5; perhaps TRBD1 as D (5 bases). Trimming removed 7 bases from V and 7 bases from J, with 11 bases in between. The CDR3 extends over 12 amino acids. The V gene's germline CDR1 is MDHEN and CDR2 SYDVKM. The CDR3 is CASTWGGQPQHF. DNA of the CDR3: TGTGCCAGCACCTGGGGCGGGCAGCCCCAGCATTTT.

This clone has a single count. The genes are TRBV30 and TRBJ2-1; 10 bases match TRBD2. Unmatched junction bases numbered 7, after V lost 5 bases and J lost 3 bases. Per the germline V gene, CDR1 is GTSNPN and CDR2 is SVGIG (reference sequence). The CDR3 contains 15 residues. This CDR3 is CAWGTGTSDYNEQFF. The DNA for the CDR3 is TGTGCCTGGGGGACCGGGACTAGCGACTACAATGAGCAGTTCTTC. Variable domain in full (rest from reference TRBV30 and TRBJ2-1): SQTIHQWPATLVQPVGSPLSLECTVEGTSNPNLYWYRQAAGRGLQLLFYSVGIGQISSEVPQNLSASRPQDRQFILSSKKLLLSDSGFYLCAWGTGTSDYNEQFFGPGTRLTVL.

The chain links TRBV28 to TRBJ2-7; weak D call: TRBD1 (6 bases). V was clipped by 7 bases and J by 12 bases, with 25 bases between them. The CDR3 totals 14 residues. Per the germline V gene, CDR1 is MDHEN and CDR2 is SYDVKM. The CDR3 spells CASTSAGQPSLVYF. The CDR3 coding sequence is TGTGCCAGCACCTCCGCTGGACAGCCATCATTGGTGTACTTC.

A word on this clone: The sample contains more than one DNA sequence encoding this CDR3. V is TRBV28 and J is TRBJ1-5; D gene unclear. CDR1 and CDR2 from the germline V gene are MDHEN and SYDVKM. V lost 5 bases, J lost 2 bases, and 7 bases lay in between. This CDR3 is built from 13 residues. Written as DNA, the CDR3 is TGTGCCAGCAGTAGAGGTCGCAATCAGCCCCAGCATTTT. It codes for CASSRGRNQPQHF.

This clone was detected a few times. J is TRBJ1-2 and V is TRBV7-9; D might be TRBD1 (5 bases). The CDR3 is 15 amino acids. V lost 3 bases and J lost 4, with 15 bases in between. Germline V gives CDR1 SEHNR, CDR2 FQNEAQ (reference sequence). In DNA form, the CDR3 reads TGTGCCAGCAGCTTGGGAGGGGAGTTAAGCTATGGCTACACCTTC. This gives the protein CASSLGGELSYGYTF.

The rearrangement joins TRBV7-8 to TRBJ2-7, with TRBD2 matching over 7 bases. After removal of 11 bases from V and 0 bases from J, the junction contained 4 bases not matched to a gene. Germline-derived CDR1 and CDR2 are SGHVS and FQNEAQ. CDR3 length equals 12 residues. Here the CDR3 reads CAGRDYSYEQYF. For the CDR3, the DNA is TGTGCCGGCCGGGACTACTCCTACGAGCAGTACTTC. Full variable domain (remainder filled in from reference TRBV7-8 and TRBJ2-7): GAGVSQSPRYKVAKRGQDVALRCDPISGHVSLFWYQQALGQGPEFLTYFQNEAQLDKSGLPSDRFFAERPEGSVSTLKIQRTQQEDSAVYLCAGRDYSYEQYFGPGTRLTVT.

The genes are TRBV2 and TRBJ2-5, with D possibly being TRBD1 (5 bases). This CDR3 is 15 amino acids long. CDR1 is SNHLY and CDR2 is FYNNEI in the germline V gene. Trimming removed 4 bases at V and 5 bases at J, with 17 bases between. The CDR3 DNA reads as TGTGCCAGCAGTGGATCCCAGGGCCTGGGGGAGACCCAGTACTTC. Its protein is CASSGSQGLGETQYF.